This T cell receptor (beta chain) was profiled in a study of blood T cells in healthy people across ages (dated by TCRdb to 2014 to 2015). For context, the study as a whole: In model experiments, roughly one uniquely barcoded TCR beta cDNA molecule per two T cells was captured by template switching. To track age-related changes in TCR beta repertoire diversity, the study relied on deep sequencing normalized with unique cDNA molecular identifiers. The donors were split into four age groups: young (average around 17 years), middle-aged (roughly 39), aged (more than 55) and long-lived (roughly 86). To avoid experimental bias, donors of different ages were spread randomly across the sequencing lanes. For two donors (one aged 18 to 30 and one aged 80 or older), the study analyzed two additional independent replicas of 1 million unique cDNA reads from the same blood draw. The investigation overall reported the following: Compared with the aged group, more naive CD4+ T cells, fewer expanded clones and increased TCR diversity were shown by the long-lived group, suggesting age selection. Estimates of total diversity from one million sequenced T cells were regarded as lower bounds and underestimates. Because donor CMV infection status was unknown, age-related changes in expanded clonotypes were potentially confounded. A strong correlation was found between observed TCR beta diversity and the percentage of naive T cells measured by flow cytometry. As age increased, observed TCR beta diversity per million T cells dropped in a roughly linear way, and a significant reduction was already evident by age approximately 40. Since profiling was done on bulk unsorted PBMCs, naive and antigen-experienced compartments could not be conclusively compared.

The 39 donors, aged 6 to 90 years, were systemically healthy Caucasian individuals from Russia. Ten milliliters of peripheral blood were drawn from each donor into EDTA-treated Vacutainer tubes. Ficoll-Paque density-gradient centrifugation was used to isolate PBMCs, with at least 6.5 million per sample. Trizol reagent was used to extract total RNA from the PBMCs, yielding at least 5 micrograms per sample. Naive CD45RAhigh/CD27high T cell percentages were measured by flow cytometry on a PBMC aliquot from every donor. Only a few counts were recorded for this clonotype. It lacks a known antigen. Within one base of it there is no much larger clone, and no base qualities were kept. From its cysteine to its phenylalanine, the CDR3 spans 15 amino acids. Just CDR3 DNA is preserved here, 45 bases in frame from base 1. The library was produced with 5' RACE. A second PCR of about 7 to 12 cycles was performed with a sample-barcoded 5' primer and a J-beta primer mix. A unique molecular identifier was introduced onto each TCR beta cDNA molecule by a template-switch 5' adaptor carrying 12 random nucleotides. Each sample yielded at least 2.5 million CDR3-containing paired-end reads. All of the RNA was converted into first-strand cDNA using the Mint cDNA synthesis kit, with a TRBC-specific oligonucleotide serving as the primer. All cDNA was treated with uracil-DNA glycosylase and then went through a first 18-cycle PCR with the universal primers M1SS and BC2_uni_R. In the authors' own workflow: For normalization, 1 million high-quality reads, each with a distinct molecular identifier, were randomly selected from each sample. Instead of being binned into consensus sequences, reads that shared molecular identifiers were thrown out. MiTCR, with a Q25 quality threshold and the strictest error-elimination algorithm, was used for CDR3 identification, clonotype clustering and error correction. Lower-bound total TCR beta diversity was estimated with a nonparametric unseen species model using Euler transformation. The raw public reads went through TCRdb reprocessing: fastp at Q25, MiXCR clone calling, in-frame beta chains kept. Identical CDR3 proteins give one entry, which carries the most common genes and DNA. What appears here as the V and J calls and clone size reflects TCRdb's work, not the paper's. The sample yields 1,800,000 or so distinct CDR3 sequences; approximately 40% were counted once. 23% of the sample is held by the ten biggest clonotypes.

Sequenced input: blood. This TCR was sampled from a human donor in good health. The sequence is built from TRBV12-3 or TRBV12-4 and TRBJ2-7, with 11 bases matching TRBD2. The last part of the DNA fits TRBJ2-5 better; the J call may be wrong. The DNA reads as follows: TGTGCCAGCACCCGACTAGCGGGGCCCCGAGAGACCCAGTACTTC. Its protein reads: CASTRLAGPRETQYF.